This T cell receptor (beta chain) came from a study of T cells in women clearing cervical HPV infection. The length of the CDR3 is 16 residues. Per the germline V gene, CDR1 is SGHRS and CDR2 is YFSETQ. Assay: immunoSEQ multiplex PCR; the TCRdb copy retains only in-frame clones and omits some. The sample totals fewer than 50,000 clones. All donors had a single incident cervical HPV16 infection, not prevalent. As concerns this clone: Its specificity is not known. The read stops 3 residues short of the end of the CDR3; the missing end is completed from the germline J gene.

Study-wide points: A classifier using richness and V gene abundances reached an AUC of approximately 0.8. CIN3+ cases had significantly higher TCR repertoire richness than controls, but evenness did not differ. Each sample's T-cell count was unknown, possibly confounding richness.

This TCR was sampled from a woman between 18 and 70 years old with a cervical HPV16 infection that either progressed to CIN3+ or cleared (not recorded which). V usage is TRBV5-1 and J usage is TRBJ2-5, with TRBD1 as a possible D gene (5 bases). The sample was blood buffy coat. CDR3 sequence: CASSLGMDITTDTQYF. CDR3 DNA (partial): TGCGCCAGCAGCTTGGGTATGGACATAACCACAGATACC.